Listed below are T cell receptor beta chains from one sample, sequenced in a study of blood T cell repertoires in COVID-19. Clones were read by immunoSEQ multiplex PCR, and TCRdb kept only the in-frame ones, dropping some. The sample holds fewer than 250,000 clones, around four fifths seen once. Specimen: peripheral blood. These receptors were obtained from a woman of 80 years or more with COVID-19, enrolled during active disease. The CDR3 runs from the conserved cysteine through the conserved F or W. A D gene is named only where the DNA matches it firmly. For some rows the clone size is stated as once, few or many, or as a class when expanded; others skip it.

clone size	D gene	V gene	CDR3 length	J gene	CDR3 protein	CDR3 DNA
.	TRBD1	TRBV27	15	TRBJ1-2	CASSSLGTGHYGYTF	TGTGCCAGCAGTTCTCTCGGGACAGGGCACTATGGCTACACCTTC
.	TRBD1	TRBV29-1	14	TRBJ1-1	CSVRTGRANTEAFF	TGCAGCGTTCGGACAGGAAGGGCGAACACTGAAGCTTTCTTT
.	.	TRBV18	13	TRBJ2-2	CASSPILTGELFF	TGTGCCAGCTCACCGATACTCACCGGGGAGCTGTTTTTT
.	.	TRBV5-5	13	TRBJ1-1	CASRLRQNTEAFF	TGTGCCAGCAGATTAAGACAGAACACTGAAGCTTTCTTT
.	TRBD1	TRBV23-1	14	TRBJ1-2	CASSQSGQGYGYTF	TGCGCCAGCAGTCAGTCGGGACAGGGTTATGGCTACACCTTC
.	.	TRBV3-1/TRBV3-2	11	TRBJ2-1	CASSIYNEQFF	TGTGCCAGCAGTATCTACAATGAGCAGTTCTTC
.	.	TRBV5-1	14	TRBJ2-1	CASSLGGSYNEQFF	TGCGCCAGCAGCTTGGGGGGCAGCTACAATGAGCAGTTCTTC
once	.	TRBV19	13	TRBJ1-2	CASSNSGAYGYTF	TGTGCCAGTAGTAATTCAGGGGCCTATGGCTACACCTTC
.	TRBD2	TRBV7-6	16	TRBJ2-1	CASSSRLAGAYNEQFF	TGTGCCAGCAGCTCACGACTAGCGGGGGCGTACAATGAGCAGTTCTTC
few	TRBD1	TRBV10-3	13	TRBJ2-7	CATRRQGAGEQYF	TGTGCCACGCGCCGACAGGGGGCTGGCGAGCAGTACTTC
.	TRBD1	TRBV19	15	TRBJ1-6	CASSITGGDDSPLHF	TGTGCCAGTAGTATTACAGGGGGCGACGATTCACCCCTCCACTTT
.	TRBD2	TRBV6-1	15	TRBJ2-5	CASSEQRGLQETQYF	TGTGCCAGCAGTGAACAGCGGGGGTTACAAGAGACCCAGTACTTC
.	TRBD1	TRBV5-6	14	TRBJ1-2	CASSLGQGNYGYTF	TGTGCCAGCAGCCTGGGACAGGGGAACTATGGCTACACCTTC
once	.	TRBV4-3	15	TRBJ1-5	CASSQGSGMGQPQHF	TGCGCCAGCAGCCAAGGATCAGGGATGGGTCAGCCCCAGCATTTT
.	.	TRBV7-2	15	TRBJ2-1	CASSLVAELYNEQFF	TGTGCCAGCAGCTTAGTTGCGGAGCTTTACAATGAGCAGTTCTTC
.	TRBD1	TRBV6-5	13	TRBJ1-1	CASGTGRGTEAFF	TGTGCCAGCGGGACAGGGCGGGGCACTGAAGCTTTCTTT
.	.	TRBV18	16	TRBJ2-7	CASSPAGPEATYEQYF	TGTGCCAGCTCACCAGCGGGTCCGGAAGCTACCTACGAGCAGTACTTC
.	TRBD2	TRBV3-1/TRBV3-2	17	TRBJ2-7	CASSPNGLAAGSYEQYF	TGTGCCAGCAGCCCTAACGGCCTAGCGGCGGGGTCCTACGAGCAGTACTTC
.	TRBD2	TRBV5-1	15	TRBJ2-5	CASSLAGLSMETQYF	TGCGCCAGCAGCTTGGCGGGACTATCTATGGAGACCCAGTACTTC
once	TRBD2	TRBV29-1	14	TRBJ2-3	CSVDSSGGADTQYF	TGCAGCGTTGATTCTAGCGGGGGGGCAGATACGCAGTATTTT
once	.	TRBV28	14	TRBJ1-4	CASSTGGMDEKLFF	TGTGCCAGCAGTACTGGAGGGATGGATGAAAAACTGTTTTTT
.	.	TRBV7-2	15	TRBJ2-2	CASSLGRGAGGELFF	TGTGCCAGCAGCTTGGGCCGGGGGGCCGGCGGGGAGCTGTTTTTT
.	TRBD1	TRBV5-1	14	TRBJ1-2	CASSLVARDRGFTF	TGCGCCAGCAGCTTGGTGGCCCGGGACAGGGGGTTCACCTTC
.	TRBD2	TRBV7-9	16	TRBJ2-1	CASSLETSGGVYEQFF	TGTGCCAGCAGCTTAGAGACTAGCGGGGGGGTCTATGAGCAGTTCTTC
.	.	TRBV29-1	14	TRBJ1-4	CSVAGSEEGEKLFF	TGCAGCGTTGCCGGGAGCGAGGAGGGTGAAAAACTGTTTTTT
.	.	TRBV29-1	12	TRBJ2-4	CSVAPLENIQYF	TGCAGCGTTGCCCCCCTGGAGAACATTCAGTACTTC
.	TRBD2	TRBV5-1	16	TRBJ2-5	CASSLGLAGAGETQYF	TGCGCCAGCAGCTTGGGACTAGCGGGGGCAGGGGAGACCCAGTACTTC
.	.	TRBV5-1	13	TRBJ1-4	CASSVQDNEKLFF	TGCGCCAGCAGCGTCCAGGATAATGAAAAACTGTTTTTT
.	TRBD1	TRBV7-9	19	TRBJ2-2	CASSSPGTGDIRGTGELFF	TGTGCCAGCAGCTCCCCCGGGACAGGGGATATCCGGGGCACCGGGGAGCTGTTTTTT
.	.	TRBV30	15	TRBJ1-1	CAWSVGTGRFTEAFF	TGTGCCTGGAGTGTAGGAACAGGGCGGTTCACTGAAGCTTTCTTT
.	TRBD2	TRBV4-2	16	TRBJ2-5	CASSQVISGGKETQYF	TGTGCCAGCAGCCAAGTGATTAGCGGGGGGAAAGAGACCCAGTACTTC
once	.	TRBV29-1	15	TRBJ2-5	CSVEDTGRQAETQYF	TGCAGCGTTGAAGATACGGGAAGACAGGCGGAGACCCAGTACTTC
.	.	TRBV21-1	19	TRBJ1-5	CASSKSRLDRGVENQPQHF	TGTGCCAGCAGCAAGTCCCGCCTCGACAGGGGAGTCGAGAATCAGCCCCAGCATTTT
.	.	TRBV4-3	15	TRBJ1-5	CASSQDGRYDQPQHF	TGCGCCAGCAGCCAAGACGGCAGGTACGATCAGCCCCAGCATTTT
.	TRBD1	TRBV3-1/TRBV3-2	15	TRBJ2-2	CASSRRQGNTGELFF	TGTGCCAGCAGCCGCAGACAGGGTAACACCGGGGAGCTGTTTTTT
.	.	TRBV6-5	13	TRBJ1-1	CASVPGQGSVAFF	TGTGCCAGCGTACCGGGACAAGGGAGTGTAGCTTTCTTT
.	TRBD1	TRBV7-3	16	TRBJ2-2	CASSLVPTGGSGELFF	TGTGCCAGCAGCTTAGTGCCGACAGGGGGCTCCGGGGAGCTGTTTTTT
.	.	TRBV5-8	14	TRBJ1-1	CASSLAVVAQGAFF	TGTGCCAGCAGCTTGGCCGTGGTGGCACAGGGAGCTTTCTTT
.	TRBD1	TRBV5-1	14	TRBJ1-1	CASSLVTGDTETFF	TGCGCCAGCAGCTTGGTGACAGGGGATACTGAAACTTTCTTT
.	TRBD1	TRBV3-1/TRBV3-2	16	TRBJ2-5	CASSHVPGQGLETQYF	TGTGCCAGCAGCCATGTACCGGGACAGGGGCTGGAGACCCAGTACTTC